This entry is about one T cell receptor beta chain. This clonotype occurred many times. Its recognized antigen is unknown. The junction departs from germline at one end; a sequencing error may be responsible. The record originates from a study of regulatory T cells in long-lasting Graves disease (dated by TCRdb to the early 2020s). Concerning the study at large: In the newly diagnosed Graves' disease group, patients had been taking antithyroid drugs for less than 3 months. Persistent Graves' disease patients were compared with newly diagnosed Graves' disease patients by peripheral blood TCR sequencing and RNA sequencing. The study was conducted in China and was registered as a clinical trial. A total of around 35 samples underwent TCR sequencing: about 13 from persistent and some 20 from newly diagnosed Graves' disease patients.

The CDR3, cysteine through phenylalanine, is 15 amino acids long. Just CDR3 DNA is preserved here, 45 bases in frame from base 1. Beyond this particular receptor, the publication reports: Only peripheral blood was studied, because thyroid tissue, the primary lesion, was inaccessible. Persistent Graves' disease patients showed lower TCR Shannon entropy and fewer highly expanded clones than newly diagnosed patients, suggesting clonal expansion. More public clonotypes were shared among persistent patients (roughly 2,900) than among newly diagnosed patients (966). The small sample size was acknowledged by the authors as a limitation that may reduce accuracy. Preferential use of TRBV28, TRBJ1-2 and TRBJ2-5 was observed in persistent disease, whereas TRBV20-1 and TRBJ2-1 were favored in newly diagnosed disease. Sequencing and analysis were limited to the TCR beta chain.

The time point tag for this specimen amounts to: newly diagnosed GD, antithyroid drugs for less than 3 months. For both TCR sequencing and RNA sequencing, RNA was extracted from PBMCs in TRIzol. The diagnosis of Graves' disease followed American Thyroid Association guidelines. Patients were recruited from an endocrinology department in Xi'an, China. From each patient, 7.5 to 10 milliliters of peripheral blood was collected into an EDTA anticoagulant tube. PBMCs were isolated by Ficoll Paque Plus density gradient separation without further T cell sorting. RNA quality was checked with an Agilent 2100 Bioanalyzer and agarose gel, and concentration with a NanoDrop 2000. The receptor library was made with multiplex PCR. The instrument given in TCRdb is Illumina HiSeq 4000. iRepertoire HTBI primers and Arm-PCR amplification of CDR3 regions were used to construct TCR beta libraries. PCR products were gel purified before sequencing. Processing in the source paper ran as follows. Gene usage analysis of CDR3 amino acid clonotypes relied on the approximately 62 TRBV and around 13 TRBJ segments identified across samples. Filtered high-quality paired reads were merged into contigs using COPE and FqMerger. Contigs were aligned with BLAST to IMGT TRBV, TRBD and TRBJ reference genes, and CDR3 was defined per IMGT. Highly expanded clones were defined as clonotypes with a frequency above 0.1%. Shannon entropy was used to measure repertoire diversity, and the Gini coefficient was used to measure V-J evenness. A clonotype was considered public if more than one individual shared it. The public reads were reprocessed in TCRdb via fastp at Q25 and MiXCR, keeping in-frame beta chains. Rows are unified per CDR3 protein, each entry keeping the most common DNA and genes. It is TCRdb's table, rather than the study itself, that gives the V and J calls and clone size. This sample lists 350,000 to 400,000 distinct CDR3 sequences; about 14% were detected once. The ten largest account for over 20% of the sample.

The rearranged segments are TRBV12-3 or TRBV12-4 and TRBJ1-1, with TRBD1 as a weak D call on 6 bases. The receptor was isolated from a female donor with Graves disease. Here the sequenced sample was peripheral blood mononuclear cells (PBMCs), taken at new diagnosis, from a patient treated with antithyroid drugs. The DNA sequence is given as TGTGCCAGCAGCTTAGCGGGGGGCTTGGGGACTGAAGCTTTCTTT. Translated, this is CASSLAGGLGTEAFF.